Sequencing of this T cell receptor (beta chain) was carried out in a study of cytomegalovirus exposure and HLA in healthy donors. Study background: In a later analysis, the roughly 120 validation repertoires were reported to have used the same platform as the 650 to 800 first-cohort repertoires.

Study findings and constraints: Confirmation was obtained in vitro that a few CMV-associated chains are specific for CMV antigens. It was reportedly the case that the classifier diagnosed cytomegalovirus status with high specificity and sensitivity.

Germline V gene sequence: CDR1 MNHNS, CDR2 SASEGT. The CDR3 length is 16 residues. Trimming took 3 bases from V and 1 from J; bases not matched to a gene: 9. Sequencing used immunoSEQ multiplex PCR; TCRdb keeps in-frame clones, though not all of them. The data show roughly 330,000 clones, with approximately 90% seen just once and 1% to 1.5% held by the top ten. For this clone: Its antigen is currently unknown.

The clonotype was recovered from a young woman in good health and CMV-seropositive. The sequencing sample was made of PBMCs. J is TRBJ2-7 and V is TRBV6-1; 7 bases agree with TRBD1. CDR3 in amino acids: CASSDTGAPNSYEQYF. In nucleotides, the CDR3 is TGTGCCAGCAGTGACACAGGGGCTCCCAATTCCTACGAGCAGTACTTC.